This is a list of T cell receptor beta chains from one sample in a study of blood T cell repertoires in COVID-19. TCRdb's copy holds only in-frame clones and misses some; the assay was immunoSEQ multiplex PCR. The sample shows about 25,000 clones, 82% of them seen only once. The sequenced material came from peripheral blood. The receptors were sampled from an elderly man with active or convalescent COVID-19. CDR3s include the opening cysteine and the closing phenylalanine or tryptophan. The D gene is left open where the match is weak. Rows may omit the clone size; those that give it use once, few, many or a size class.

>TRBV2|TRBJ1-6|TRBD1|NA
TGTGCCAGCAGAGGGACAGGGTTGAATTCACCCCTCCACTTT
CASRGTGLNSPLHF
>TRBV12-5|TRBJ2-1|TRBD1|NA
TGTGCTAGTGGTTTGGCTATGGGACAGTACAATGAGCAGTTCTTC
CASGLAMGQYNEQFF
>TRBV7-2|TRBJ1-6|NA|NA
TGTGCCAGCAGCCCGGGATGGGCCGGGAATAATTCACCCCTCCACTTT
CASSPGWAGNNSPLHF
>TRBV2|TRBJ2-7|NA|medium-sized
TGTGCCAGCAGTGATAAACTGGGCTTCGAGCAGTACTTC
CASSDKLGFEQYF
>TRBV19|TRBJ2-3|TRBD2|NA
TGTGCCAGTACCCAAGCGGGGGCCGAACCAGGACATACGCAGTATTTT
CASTQAGAEPGHTQYF
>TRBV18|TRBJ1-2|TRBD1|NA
TGTGCCAGCTCACTACGTCGGACAGGGGAACCTGGCTACACCTTC
CASSLRRTGEPGYTF
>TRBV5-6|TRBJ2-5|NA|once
TGTGCCAGCAGCCGCCCTTGGGGGGGCGCAGAGACCCAGTACTTC
CASSRPWGGAETQYF
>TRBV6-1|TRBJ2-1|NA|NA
TGTGCCAGCAGTGAAGTTCAGGGCTACAATGAGCAGTTCTTC
CASSEVQGYNEQFF
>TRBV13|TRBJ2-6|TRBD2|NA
TGTGCCAGCAGCCCCGGTCTAGCGGGAGTTACGGGTGGGGCCAACGTCCTGACTTTC
CASSPGLAGVTGGANVLTF
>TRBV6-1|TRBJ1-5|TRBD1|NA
TGTGCCAGCAGTGTTCAAGGGACAGGGTCATTTTGGCAGCCCCAGCATTTT
CASSVQGTGSFWQPQHF
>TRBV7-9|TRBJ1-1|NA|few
TGTGCCAGCACTCGACGGGAGAACACTGAAGCTTTCTTT
CASTRRENTEAFF
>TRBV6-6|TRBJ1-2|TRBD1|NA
TGTGCCAGCAGGACAGCACAGGGGGAAATCGGCTATGGCTACACCTTC
CASRTAQGEIGYGYTF
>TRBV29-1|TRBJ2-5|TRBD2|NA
TGCCGCGTTGCCGGCTCGGTCGCGGGGGGGGCGGGGGTGGAGACCCAGTACTTC
CRVAGSVAGGAGVETQYF
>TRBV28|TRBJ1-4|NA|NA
TGTGCCAGCAGCCTCGTGGGGGGTACTACTAATGAAAAACTGTTTTTT
CASSLVGGTTNEKLFF
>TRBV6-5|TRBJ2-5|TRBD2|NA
TGTGCCAGCAGTTCGGGGGGGGAGACCCAGTACTTC
CASSSGGETQYF
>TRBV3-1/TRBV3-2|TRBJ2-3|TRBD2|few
TGTGCCAGCAGCCAAGCTAGCGGTAGCACAGATACGCAGTATTTT
CASSQASGSTDTQYF
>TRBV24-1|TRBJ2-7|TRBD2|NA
TGTGCCACCAGTGATTCCGGGACTAGCGGGCAAACCCCCTTCGAGCAGTACTTC
CATSDSGTSGQTPFEQYF
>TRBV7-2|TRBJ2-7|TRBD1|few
TGTGCCAGCAGCTTAGACAGGGGATACAACGAGCAGTACTTC
CASSLDRGYNEQYF
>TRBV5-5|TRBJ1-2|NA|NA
TGTGCCAGCAGCCGGGTGGTGGTGGCAAATCTCTATGGCTACACCTTC
CASSRVVVANLYGYTF
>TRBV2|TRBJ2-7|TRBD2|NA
TGTGCCAGCAGGCTTCTTTCTAGCGGGGGCGACGAGCAGTACTTC
CASRLLSSGGDEQYF
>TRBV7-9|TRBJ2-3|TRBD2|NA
TGTGCCAGCAGCCTGCCTAGCGGTGGCACAGATACGCAGTATTTT
CASSLPSGGTDTQYF
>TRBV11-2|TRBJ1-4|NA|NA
TGTGCCAGCAGCTTGAGTGAAAAACTGTTTTTT
CASSLSEKLFF
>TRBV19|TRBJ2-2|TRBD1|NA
TGTGCCAGTAGTCCCAGGACAGGGGTCGGGGAGCTGTTTTTT
CASSPRTGVGELFF
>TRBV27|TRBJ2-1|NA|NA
TGTGCCAGCAGTTTCCGGGCCTACAATGAGCAGTTCTTC
CASSFRAYNEQFF
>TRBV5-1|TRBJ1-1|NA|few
TGCGCCAGCAGCTTATTACCCAGGAACACTGAAGCTTTCTTT
CASSLLPRNTEAFF
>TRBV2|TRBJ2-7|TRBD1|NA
TGTGCCAGCAGAAGACAGGGGTCCTCCTACGAGCAGTACTTC
CASRRQGSSYEQYF
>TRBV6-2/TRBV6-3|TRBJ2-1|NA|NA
TGTGCCAGCAGTTACGCCGGGACTGGAGGGTACAATGAGCAGTTCTTC
CASSYAGTGGYNEQFF
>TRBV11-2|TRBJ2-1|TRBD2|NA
TGTGCCAGCAGCTTCCGCCCTAGACTAGCGGGAGCCAATGAGCAGTTCTTC
CASSFRPRLAGANEQFF
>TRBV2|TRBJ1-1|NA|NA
TGTGCCAGCGCTCTAACAGTGAACACTGAAGCTTTCTTT
CASALTVNTEAFF
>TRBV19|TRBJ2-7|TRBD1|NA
TGTGCCAGTAGTGTGAGGGACAGATATTACGAGCAGTACTTC
CASSVRDRYYEQYF
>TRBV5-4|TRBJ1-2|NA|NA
TGTGCCAGCAGCTTGGTAGGGGAAAAGGGTGGCTACACCTTC
CASSLVGEKGGYTF
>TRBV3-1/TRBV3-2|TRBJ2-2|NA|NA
TGTGCCAGCTGGAACCCGGGTGACGGGGAGCTGTTTTTT
CASWNPGDGELFF
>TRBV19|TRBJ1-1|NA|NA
TGTGCCAGTAGCTGGGACATAAAAAACACTGAAGCTTTCTTT
CASSWDIKNTEAFF
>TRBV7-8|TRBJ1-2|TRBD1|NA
TGTGCCAGCAGCCCAAGGACAGGCGAGAACTATGGCTACACCTTC
CASSPRTGENYGYTF
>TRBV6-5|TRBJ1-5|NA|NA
TGTGCCAGCAGCTACCTACAGCGGAGCAATCAGCCCCAGCATTTT
CASSYLQRSNQPQHF
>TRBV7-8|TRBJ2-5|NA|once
TGTGCCAGCAGCTCCCCGGTGGTGAAAGAGACCCAGTACTTC
CASSSPVVKETQYF
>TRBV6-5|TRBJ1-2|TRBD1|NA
TGTGCCAGCAGTTATCTTGGCAGGGGGATGAACTACACCTTC
CASSYLGRGMNYTF
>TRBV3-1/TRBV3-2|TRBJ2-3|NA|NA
TGTGCCAGCGCAGGCACAGATACGCAGTATTTT
CASAGTDTQYF
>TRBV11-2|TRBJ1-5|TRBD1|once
TGTGCCAGCAGCCCTGGGACAGGGGTGGTTCAGCCCCAGCATTTT
CASSPGTGVVQPQHF
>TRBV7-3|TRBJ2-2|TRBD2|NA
TGTGCCAGCAACCGGACGGGACTAGCGGGGAACACCGGGGAGCTGTTTTTT
CASNRTGLAGNTGELFF
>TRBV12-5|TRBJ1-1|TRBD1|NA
TGTGCTAGTGGCGGGACAGCGAACACTGAAGCTTTCTTT
CASGGTANTEAFF
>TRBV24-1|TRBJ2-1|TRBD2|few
TGTGCCACCAGTGGTTTAGCGGGAGGGTCCTACAATGAGCAGTTCTTC
CATSGLAGGSYNEQFF
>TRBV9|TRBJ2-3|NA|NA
TGTGCCAGCAGCATCAGCGGTTTGGGAGATACGCAGTATTTT
CASSISGLGDTQYF
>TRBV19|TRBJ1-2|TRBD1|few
TGTGCCAGTAGACGCCGGGACAGGGAGACTGGCTACACCTTC
CASRRRDRETGYTF
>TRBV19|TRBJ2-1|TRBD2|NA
TGTGCCAGTAGTTTCGGACTAGAAGGCAATGAGCAGTTCTTC
CASSFGLEGNEQFF
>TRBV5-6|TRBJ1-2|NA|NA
TGTGCCAGCAGCTTGCCGGGATCCTCCAAGGGCTACACCTTC
CASSLPGSSKGYTF
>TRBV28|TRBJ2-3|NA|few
TGTGCCAGCAGTTCAACGGGAGTCTCGTCCGCAGATACGCAGTATTTT
CASSSTGVSSADTQYF
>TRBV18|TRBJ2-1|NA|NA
TGTGCCAGCTCACCACTCGAATCCGAGGATTCAGAAAAATCGTACAATGAGCAGTTCTTC
CASSPLESEDSEKSYNEQFF
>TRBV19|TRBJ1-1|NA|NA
TGTGCCAGTAGTCTGCCCCCCGGGACTACTAACACTGAAGCTTTCTTT
CASSLPPGTTNTEAFF
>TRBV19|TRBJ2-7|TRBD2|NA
TGTGCCACCTCCCCAAGCGGGGGGACCTACGAGCAGTACTTC
CATSPSGGTYEQYF
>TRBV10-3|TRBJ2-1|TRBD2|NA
TGTGCCATCAAAGGACTAGCGGGAGGGAATGAGCAGTTCTTC
CAIKGLAGGNEQFF
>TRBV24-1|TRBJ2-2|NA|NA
TGTGCCACCTCCGTTCAGGGAGGGACATACACCGGGGAGCTGTTTTTT
CATSVQGGTYTGELFF
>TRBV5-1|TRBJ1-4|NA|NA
TGCGCCAGCAGCTTGGCCAGACAAAATGAAAAACTGTTTTTT
CASSLARQNEKLFF
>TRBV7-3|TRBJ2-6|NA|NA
TGTGCCAGCAGCTTCGGGGGTTTCGCCAACGTCCTGACTTTC
CASSFGGFANVLTF
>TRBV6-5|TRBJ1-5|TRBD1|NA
TGTGCCAGCAGTCGGACAGGGATCAATCAGCCCCAGCATTTT
CASSRTGINQPQHF